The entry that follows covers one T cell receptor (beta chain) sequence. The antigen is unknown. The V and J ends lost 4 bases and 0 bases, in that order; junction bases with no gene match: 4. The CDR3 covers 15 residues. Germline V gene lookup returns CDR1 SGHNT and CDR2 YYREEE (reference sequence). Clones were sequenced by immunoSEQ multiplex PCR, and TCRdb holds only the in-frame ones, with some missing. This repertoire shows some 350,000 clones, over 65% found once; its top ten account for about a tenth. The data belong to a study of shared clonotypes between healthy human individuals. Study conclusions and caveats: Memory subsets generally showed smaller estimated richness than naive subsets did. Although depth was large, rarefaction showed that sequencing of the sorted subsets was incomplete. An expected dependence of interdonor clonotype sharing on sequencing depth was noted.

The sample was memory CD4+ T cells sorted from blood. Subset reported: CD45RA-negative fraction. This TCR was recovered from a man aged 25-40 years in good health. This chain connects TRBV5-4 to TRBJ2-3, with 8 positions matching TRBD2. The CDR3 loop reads CASSPGGWSTDTQYF. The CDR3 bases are TGTGCCAGCAGCCCGGGAGGGTGGAGCACAGATACGCAGTATTTT.